Described below is a single T cell receptor (beta chain) sequence and its context. Its target is not known. The material for each subset, its genomic DNA, was split evenly across several immunoSEQ plates. The method was immunoSEQ multiplex PCR; TCRdb's version includes in-frame clones alone and lacks a portion of them. The sample consists of 2 million to 2.5 million clones, approximately 94% of them appearing once. V was trimmed by 3 bases and J by 1 base, leaving 18 bases between them. The CDR3 runs 17 residues. Germline CDR1 and CDR2: SGHAT and FQDESV (reference sequence). The data originate from a study of shared clonotypes between healthy human individuals. Study conclusions and caveats: The four-donor shared clonotypes exceeded non-shared clonotypes in generation probability, with non-shared ones scoring lower.

Sequenced material: naive CD4+ T cells sorted from blood. Noted subset: CD45RA+ positively selected. The chain combines TRBV11-1 with TRBJ1-1; no definite D call. The source is a man younger than 30 in good health. CDR3 residues: CASSFVQSPLGNTEAFF. The CDR3, as DNA: TGTGCCAGCAGCTTCGTCCAGTCCCCGTTAGGGAACACTGAAGCTTTCTTT.